This TCR beta chain was captured by sequencing in a study of T cell responses to AZD1222 COVID-19 vaccine. The assay was immunoSEQ multiplex PCR, and TCRdb's table has in-frame clones only and misses some. The profile shows 150,000 to 200,000 clones, 92% of them singletons. Second-dose timings of about 4 or about 12 weeks were pooled. The CDR3 sequence is 16 residues long. Per the germline V gene, CDR1 is LGHDT and CDR2 is YNNKEL (reference sequence). V was clipped by 0 bases and J by 1 base, with 12 bases between them. This chain connects TRBV3-1 (or the pseudogene TRBV3-2) to TRBJ1-1; D is unclear. The sample in question was peripheral blood, obtained 28 days after the second AZD1222 dose. This clonotype originated in an adult who received the AZD1222 COVID-19 vaccine. The DNA of the CDR3 is TGTGCCAGCAGCCAAGATGGTGGGGTTCCGAACACTGAAGCTTTCTTT. Amino acids: CASSQDGGVPNTEAFF.